What follows are 15 T cell receptor beta chains derived from one specimen sequenced in a study of CD8 T cells in ankylosing spondylitis. TCRdb recomputed calls from the 5' RACE reads with MiXCR, one row per CDR3 protein. The data hold 25,000 to 30,000 distinct CDR3 sequences, with about 5.1% observed a single time. Sequenced: blood, either unsorted or a sorted T cell fraction (not recorded which). The receptors come from a female donor with ankylosing spondylitis or in good health (not recorded which).

At least ten counts were recorded for this clonotype. V usage is TRBV9 and J usage is TRBJ2-7; possibly TRBD2 for D (6 bases). The germline CDR1 and CDR2 sequences are SGDLS and YYNGEE. The CDR3 has 15 residues. V was shortened by 0 bases and J by 3 bases, with 13 bases between the two germline ends. The CDR3 DNA is TGTGCCAGCAGCGTAGACCCAGCGGGCTACTACGAGCAGTACTTC. Translation gives CASSVDPAGYYEQYF. Filled out from reference TRBV9 and TRBJ2-7, the complete variable domain reads DSGVTQTPKHLITATGQRVTLRCSPRSGDLSVYWYQQSLDQGLQFLIQYYNGEERAKGNILERFSAQQFPDLHSELNLSSLELGDSALYFCASSVDPAGYYEQYFGPGTRLTVT.

This clonotype was picked up many times. The rearrangement uses TRBV9 and TRBJ1-1, with TRBD1 identical over 7 bases. CDR3 length equals 13 residues. V trimming: 4 bases; J trimming: 3 bases; junction bases outside the gene matches: 3. Germline assignment: CDR1 SGDLS and CDR2 YYNGEE. The CDR3 DNA reads TGTGCCAGCAGCCGGGACAGCTACACTGAAGCTTTCTTT. Protein product: CASSRDSYTEAFF.

This clonotype was seen only a few times. CDR3 in amino acids: CASSGPTLTDEQYF. DNA of the CDR3: TGTGCCAGCAGCGGCCCGACCTTAACCGACGAGCAGTACTTC. This chain joins TRBV9 and TRBJ2-7; D is unresolved. The CDR3 is made up of 14 amino acids. The germline V gene has CDR1 SGDLS and CDR2 YYNGEE. Trimming cost V 3 bases and J 5 bases, with 15 bases left between them.

This clonotype was recorded at least ten times. The CDR3 DNA reads TGTGCCAGCAGCTTCCCTAGCAATGAGCAGTTCTTC. Translating it yields CASSFPSNEQFF. This chain connects TRBV9 to TRBJ2-1; no definite D call. There are 12 residues in the CDR3. V lost 4 bases and J lost 6, with 8 bases in between. The germline V gene has CDR1 SGDLS and CDR2 YYNGEE.

This clonotype appeared many times. This chain uses TRBV9 with TRBJ1-1; 7 nucleotides agree with TRBD1. This CDR3 has 16 amino acids. Germline V CDR1 and CDR2: SGDLS, YYNGEE. The J segment lost 1 base and the V segment lost 2 bases, leaving 8 bases of the junction unmatched. This chain's CDR3 is CASSVGQVYPNTEAFF. The CDR3 coding sequence is TGTGCCAGCAGCGTCGGACAGGTCTATCCGAACACTGAAGCTTTCTTT. Based on the CDR3 plus reference TRBV9 and TRBJ1-1, the full variable domain is DSGVTQTPKHLITATGQRVTLRCSPRSGDLSVYWYQQSLDQGLQFLIQYYNGEERAKGNILERFSAQQFPDLHSELNLSSLELGDSALYFCASSVGQVYPNTEAFFGQGTRLTVV.

This clonotype was recorded many times. This chain connects TRBV9 to TRBJ2-7; D ambiguous. Between the trimmed V and J ends, which lost 0 bases and 6 bases, there was a span of 10 bases. Germline assignment: CDR1 SGDLS and CDR2 YYNGEE. The CDR3 sequence is 13 residues long. The CDR3 is CASSVALSGEQYF. CDR3 nucleotides: TGTGCCAGCAGCGTAGCGTTGTCGGGCGAGCAGTACTTC.

This clonotype was seen ten or more times. CDR3 amino acids: CASSVGHTPNSPLHF. CDR3 DNA: TGTGCCAGCAGCGTAGGGCATACTCCCAATTCACCCCTCCACTTT. The chain joins TRBV9 to TRBJ1-6; no firm D call. The CDR3 length is 15 residues. V lost 0 bases to trimming and J lost 7 bases, with 11 bases between them. Per the germline V gene, CDR1 is SGDLS and CDR2 is YYNGEE.

This clonotype was seen a handful of times. The chain carries TRBV9 and TRBJ2-3; no definite D call. The CDR3 runs 13 residues. Germline V gene lookup returns CDR1 SGDLS and CDR2 YYNGEE. With 3 bases removed from V and 4 bases from J, the gap between germline ends came to 9 bases. The CDR3 coding sequence is TGTGCCAGCAGCGCCACCCCAGCAGATACGCAGTATTTT. It codes for CASSATPADTQYF.

This clonotype has ten or more counts. The rearrangement links TRBV9 to TRBJ2-7; a possible D gene is TRBD2 (7 bases). Trimming stripped 3 bases from V and 3 bases from J, with 16 bases between. The CDR3 totals 15 residues. Looked up from germline, CDR1 is SGDLS and CDR2 is YYNGEE. The CDR3 loop is CASSAQGRGFYEQYF. CDR3 nucleotides: TGTGCCAGCAGCGCCCAGGGGCGGGGGTTCTACGAGCAGTACTTC.

This clonotype was counted ten times or more. V and J are TRBV9 and TRBJ2-3; 14 bases fit TRBD2. Losses at the gene ends were 3 bases for V and 5 bases for J; bases not matched to a gene: 5. The germline CDR1 and CDR2 sequences are SGDLS and YYNGEE. This CDR3 contains 16 residues. Written as DNA, the CDR3 is TGTGCCAGCAGCGGACTAGCGGGGGGGCAGGAAGATACGCAGTATTTT. Translation: CASSGLAGGQEDTQYF. The variable domain in full, with the rest retrieved from reference TRBV9 and TRBJ2-3, is DSGVTQTPKHLITATGQRVTLRCSPRSGDLSVYWYQQSLDQGLQFLIQYYNGEERAKGNILERFSAQQFPDLHSELNLSSLELGDSALYFCASSGLAGGQEDTQYFGPGTRLTVL.

At least ten counts were recorded for this clonotype. This chain uses TRBV9 with TRBJ2-1; a weak D match, TRBD2 (6 bases). Trimming removed 4 bases from V and 10 bases from J, with 18 bases in between. This CDR3 is 14 amino acids long. In germline, CDR1 is SGDLS, CDR2 YYNGEE. This chain's CDR3 is CASSPVFGSGEQFF. The CDR3 DNA reads TGTGCCAGCAGCCCGGTATTCGGTAGCGGAGAGCAGTTCTTC.

The chain employs TRBV9 and TRBJ2-1; 10 bases align to TRBD2. After removal of 4 bases from V and 8 bases from J, the junction contained 6 bases not matched to a gene. The V gene's germline CDR1 is SGDLS and CDR2 YYNGEE. The CDR3 runs 14 residues. CDR3 nucleotide sequence: TGTGCCAGCAGCCGGCTAGCGGGAGCTGATGAGCAGTTCTTC. Residues: CASSRLAGADEQFF.

This CDR3 reads CASSPLGQGYTF. Written as DNA, the CDR3 is TGTGCCAGCAGCCCTCTAGGACAGGGCTACACCTTC. V and J are TRBV9 and TRBJ1-2; possible D gene TRBD1, 6 bases. CDR1 and CDR2 (germline): SGDLS, YYNGEE. The CDR3 has 12 residues. V was pared by 4 bases and J by 8 bases, with 12 bases between.

This clonotype is labeled as medium-sized (0.01 to 0.1%). Here the CDR3 reads CASSVGGRPGDNEQFF. In DNA, the CDR3 is TGTGCCAGCAGCGTAGGAGGCCGCCCGGGGGACAATGAGCAGTTCTTC. This chain uses TRBV9 with TRBJ2-1, with D tentatively TRBD2 (6 bases). V lost 0 bases and J 5 bases, leaving 15 bases between the germline ends. The CDR3 is made up of 16 amino acids. CDR1 and CDR2 (germline): SGDLS, YYNGEE. Full variable domain (outside the CDR3, taken from reference TRBV9 and TRBJ2-1): DSGVTQTPKHLITATGQRVTLRCSPRSGDLSVYWYQQSLDQGLQFLIQYYNGEERAKGNILERFSAQQFPDLHSELNLSSLELGDSALYFCASSVGGRPGDNEQFFGPGTRLTVL.

This clonotype was recorded many times. The chain recombines TRBV9 with TRBJ2-3; TRBD2 is a possible D gene (5 bases). V dropped 0 bases and J dropped 0 bases, with 11 bases sitting between them. CDR3 length: 16 residues. The germline V gene encodes CDR1 SGDLS and CDR2 YYNGEE. CDR3 amino acids: CASSVGEGSSTDTQYF. The CDR3 region has the DNA TGTGCCAGCAGCGTAGGTGAGGGATCTAGCACAGATACGCAGTATTTT.